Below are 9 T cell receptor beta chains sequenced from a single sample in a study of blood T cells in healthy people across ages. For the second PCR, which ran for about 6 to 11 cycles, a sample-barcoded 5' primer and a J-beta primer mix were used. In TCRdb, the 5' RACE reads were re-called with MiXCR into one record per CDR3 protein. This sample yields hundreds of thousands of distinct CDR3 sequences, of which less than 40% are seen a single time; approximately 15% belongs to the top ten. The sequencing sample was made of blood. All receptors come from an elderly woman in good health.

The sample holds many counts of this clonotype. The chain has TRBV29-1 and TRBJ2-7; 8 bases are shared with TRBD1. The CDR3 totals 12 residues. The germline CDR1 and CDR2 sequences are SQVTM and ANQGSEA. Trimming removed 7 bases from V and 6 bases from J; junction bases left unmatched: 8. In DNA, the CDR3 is TGCAGCGGGCAGACAGGGGACGGCGAGCAGTACTTC. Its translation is CSGQTGDGEQYF.

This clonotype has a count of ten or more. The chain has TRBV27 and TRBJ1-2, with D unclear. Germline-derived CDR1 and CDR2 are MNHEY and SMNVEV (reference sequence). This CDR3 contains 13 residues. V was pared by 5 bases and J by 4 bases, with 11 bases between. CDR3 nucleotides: TGTGCCAGCAGTCCCCCACTCGGCTATGGCTACACCTTC. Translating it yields CASSPPLGYGYTF.

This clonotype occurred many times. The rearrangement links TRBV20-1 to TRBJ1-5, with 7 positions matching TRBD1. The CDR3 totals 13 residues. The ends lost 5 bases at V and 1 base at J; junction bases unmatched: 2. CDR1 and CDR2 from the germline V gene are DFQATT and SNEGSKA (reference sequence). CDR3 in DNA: TGCAGTGCTCTGGACAGGAGCAATCAGCCCCAGCATTTT. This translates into CSALDRSNQPQHF.

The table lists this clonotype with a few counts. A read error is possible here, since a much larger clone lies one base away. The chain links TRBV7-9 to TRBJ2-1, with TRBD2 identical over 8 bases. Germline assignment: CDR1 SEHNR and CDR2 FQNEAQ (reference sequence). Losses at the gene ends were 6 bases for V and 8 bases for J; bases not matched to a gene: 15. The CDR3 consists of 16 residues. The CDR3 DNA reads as TGTGCCAGCAGGTTCCCCGGGGGGGCCATTGGGGATGAGCAGTTCTTC. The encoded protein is CASRFPGGAIGDEQFF.

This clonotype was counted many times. For the CDR3, the DNA is TGCGCCAGCAGCTTGGAGGGACAGCTCAATCAGCCCCAGCATTTT. Protein: CASSLEGQLNQPQHF. The chain uses TRBV5-1 and TRBJ1-5; 7 nucleotides match TRBD1. CDR1 is SGHRS and CDR2 is YFSETQ in the germline V gene. J was trimmed by 3 bases and V by 0 bases; bases with no gene match: 3. This CDR3 comprises 15 residues.

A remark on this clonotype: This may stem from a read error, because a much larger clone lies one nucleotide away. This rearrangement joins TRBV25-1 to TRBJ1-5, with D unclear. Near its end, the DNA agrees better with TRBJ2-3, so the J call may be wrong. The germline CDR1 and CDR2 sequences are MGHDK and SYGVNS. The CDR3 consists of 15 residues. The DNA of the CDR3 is TGTGCCAGCAGTGAGCGGTCCGCCGCCGAGCAGCCCCAGTATTTT. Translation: CASSERSAAEQPQYF.

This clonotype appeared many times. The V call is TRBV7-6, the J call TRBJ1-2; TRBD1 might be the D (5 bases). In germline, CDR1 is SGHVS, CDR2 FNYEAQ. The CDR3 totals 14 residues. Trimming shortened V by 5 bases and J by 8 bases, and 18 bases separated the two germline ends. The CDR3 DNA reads TGTGCCAGCAGCCCTCGTCTCGGGACCTCGGGCTACACCTTC. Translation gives CASSPRLGTSGYTF. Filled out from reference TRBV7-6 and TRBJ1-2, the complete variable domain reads GAGVSQSPRYKVTKRGQDVALRCDPISGHVSLYWYRQALGQGPEFLTYFNYEAQQDKSGLPNDRFSAERPEGSISTLTIQRTEQRDSAMYRCASSPRLGTSGYTFGSGTRLTVV.

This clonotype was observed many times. CDR3 amino acids: CASRTGTYEQYF. The CDR3 DNA is TGTGCCAGCCGGACGGGCACCTACGAGCAGTACTTC. V is TRBV27 and J is TRBJ2-7; no clear D. Germline V gene lookup returns CDR1 MNHEY and CDR2 SMNVEV (reference sequence). Trimming shortened V by 8 bases and J by 2 bases, and 10 bases separated the two germline ends. There are 12 residues in the CDR3.

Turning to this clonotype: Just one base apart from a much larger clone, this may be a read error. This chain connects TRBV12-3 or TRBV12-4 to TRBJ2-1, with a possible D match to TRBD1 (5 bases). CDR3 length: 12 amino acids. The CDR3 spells CANSLKGNEQFF. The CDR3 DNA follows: TGTGCCAACAGTTTAAAGGGGAATGAGCAGTTCTTC.